The next 22 T cell receptor beta chains were all read from a single sample in a study of Ad26.COV2.S vaccination and SARS-CoV-2 variants. Described treatment: roughly 18 received Ad26.COV2.S at low or high dose, single or two shots; several received placebo; per-sample allocation not given. The investigators took samples on day 63 after the first vaccine or placebo injection. The data were produced by immunoSEQ multiplex PCR, yet TCRdb's version contains in-frame clones alone and is incomplete. In the table there are some 640,000 clones, 89% of which are singletons. The source was peripheral blood, collected in a trial of Ad26.COV2.S vaccine versus placebo. These receptors were collected from a person aged 18-60 years who received the Ad26.COV2.S COVID-19 vaccine or a placebo.

This chain links TRBV4-3 with TRBJ1-6, with D tentatively TRBD1 (5 bases). Trimming removed 3 bases at V and 7 bases at J, with 13 bases between. This CDR3 is 15 amino acids long. CDR1 and CDR2 from the germline V gene are LGHNA and YSLEER. The DNA of the CDR3 is TGCGCCAGCAGCCAGATCAGGGCGGGCAATTCACCCCTCCACTTT. This codes for CASSQIRAGNSPLHF.

The chain links TRBV5-5 to TRBJ1-1, with D perhaps matching TRBD1 (6 bases). Trimming removed 2 bases at V and 3 bases at J, with 11 bases between. CDR1 and CDR2 (germline): SGHKS, YYEKEE (reference sequence). The CDR3 has 14 amino acids. CDR3 nucleotides: TGTGCCAGCAGCTTTATGAGGGGGGACACTGAAGCTTTCTTT. Translated: CASSFMRGDTEAFF.

J is TRBJ1-6 and V is TRBV9; TRBD1 matches at 7 bases. CDR1 is SGDLS and CDR2 is YYNGEE in the germline V gene. Losses at the gene ends were 0 bases for V and 9 bases for J; bases not matched to a gene: 6. This CDR3 has 15 amino acids. The CDR3 region is CASSVDQGGVSPLHF. The CDR3 DNA reads TGTGCCAGCAGCGTAGATCAGGGGGGAGTTTCACCCCTCCACTTT.

The chain recombines TRBV5-1 with TRBJ1-3; 10 bases are shared with TRBD1. Germline CDR1 SGHRS, CDR2 YFSETQ. V was pared by 7 bases and J by 4 bases, with 2 bases of the junction left unmatched. CDR3 length: 13 amino acids. The CDR3 nucleotides are TGCGCCAGCGGGACAGGGGACGGAAACACCATATATTTT. Translation gives CASGTGDGNTIYF.

V and J are TRBV11-2 and TRBJ2-3; 9 nucleotides line up with TRBD2. This CDR3 is 15 amino acids long. V shed 1 base, J shed 6 bases, and the junction held 5 bases outside the gene matches. Germline V gene sequence: CDR1 SGHAT, CDR2 FQNNGV. CDR3 in DNA: TGTGCCAGCAGCTTAGGGCGGGGGGGCCCTGATACGCAGTATTTT. The encoded protein is CASSLGRGGPDTQYF.

The chain employs TRBV19 and TRBJ2-2; 11 bases agree with TRBD2. Trimming took 9 bases from V and 5 from J; bases not matched to a gene: 5. Germline lookup yields CDR1 LNHDA and CDR2 SQIVND (reference sequence). The CDR3 spans 14 residues. CDR3 amino acids: CARIAGGRTGELFF. CDR3 nucleotides: TGTGCCAGAATAGCGGGAGGGAGGACCGGGGAGCTGTTTTTT.

The J gene is TRBJ1-1, the V gene TRBV7-2; D possibly corresponds to TRBD1 (6 bases). Germline V lookup: CDR1 SGHTA, CDR2 FQGNSA. The CDR3 consists of 14 residues. The ends were cut back, 5 bases at V and 4 bases at J, with 14 bases in the middle. CDR3 in amino acids: CASSRGGQGTEAFF. The CDR3 DNA reads as TGTGCCAGCAGCCGGGGGGGGCAGGGCACTGAAGCTTTCTTT.

Only a few counts were recorded for this clone. J is TRBJ1-5 and V is TRBV2; D may be TRBD1 (6 bases). Trimming took off 2 bases at V and 6 bases at J, with 11 bases between the two ends. Germline V gene data show CDR1 as SNHLY and CDR2 as FYNNEI. CDR3 length: 14 amino acids. CDR3 in amino acids: CASSENQGSQPQHF. The CDR3 coding sequence is TGTGCCAGCAGTGAAAACCAGGGGAGTCAGCCCCAGCATTTT.

The rearrangement uses TRBV7-2 and TRBJ2-2, with 7 bases identical to TRBD1. Germline assignment: CDR1 SGHTA and CDR2 FQGNSA. The CDR3 is made up of 14 amino acids. With V trimmed by 4 bases and J by 6 bases, 5 bases remained unmatched. CDR3 DNA: TGTGCCAGCAGCTCCTACAGGGGACCCGGGGAGCTGTTTTTT. Protein sequence: CASSSYRGPGELFF.

V is TRBV12-3 or TRBV12-4 and J is TRBJ1-1; 8 bases match TRBD1. V was pared by 7 bases and J by 4 bases, with 5 bases of the junction left unmatched. The CDR3 runs 13 residues. CDR3 DNA: TGTGCCAGCACCCAAGGACAGGGCACTGAAGCTTTCTTT. Protein product: CASTQGQGTEAFF.

The rearrangement uses TRBV10-3 and TRBJ1-1, with unresolved D. Trimming removed 5 bases at V and 5 bases at J, with 12 bases between. The CDR3 runs 13 residues. The V gene's germline CDR1 is ENHRY and CDR2 SYGVKD. The CDR3 is CAISPSPFTEAFF. The CDR3 DNA reads as TGTGCCATCAGTCCCTCCCCCTTTACTGAAGCTTTCTTT.

The chain recombines TRBV7-2 with TRBJ2-2; TRBD1 is a possible D gene (6 bases). V shed 7 bases and J shed 3 bases, with 21 bases lying between them. The CDR3 is made up of 17 amino acids. The V gene's germline CDR1 is SGHTA and CDR2 FQGNSA. Written as DNA, the CDR3 is TGTGCCAGCACCTTGGGTAGTTGGGGGCTCGACACCGGGGAGCTGTTTTTT. Its protein is CASTLGSWGLDTGELFF.

The rearrangement uses TRBV5-1 and TRBJ1-4, with unresolved D. Germline V gene data show CDR1 as SGHRS and CDR2 as YFSETQ. V lost 2 bases, J lost 0 bases, and 11 bases lay in between. This CDR3 has 16 amino acids. The CDR3 nucleotides read TGCGCCAGCAGCTTCCTACAGCAGGCAACTAATGAAAAACTGTTTTTT. This encodes CASSFLQQATNEKLFF.

This clone appeared once. The rearrangement uses TRBV6-5 and TRBJ2-3, with D unresolved. Germline CDR1 MNHEY, CDR2 SVGAGI. The CDR3 consists of 14 residues. Trimming removed 8 bases at V and 6 bases at J, with 18 bases between. This CDR3 reads CASAKSGVGDTQYF. DNA for the CDR3: TGTGCCAGCGCAAAGTCTGGGGTAGGGGATACGCAGTATTTT.

CDR3 amino acids: CASSLSSVGAGETQYF. The CDR3 DNA reads TGTGCCAGCAGCTTAAGCTCCGTCGGGGCGGGAGAGACCCAGTACTTC. The chain carries TRBV7-3 and TRBJ2-5; TRBD1 or TRBD2 may be the D gene (5 bases each). The CDR3 spans 16 residues. CDR1 and CDR2 (germline): SGHTA, FQGTGA. Deletions cut 1 base from V and 4 bases from J, with 16 bases between.

The chain recombines TRBV5-1 with TRBJ2-5; D may be TRBD2 (6 bases). In germline, CDR1 is SGHRS, CDR2 YFSETQ. This CDR3 is built from 15 residues. The V and J ends lost 4 bases and 2 bases respectively, with 15 bases between them. The chain's CDR3 is CASSLRDSYQETQYF. CDR3 coding DNA: TGCGCCAGCAGCCTTCGGGACTCATATCAAGAGACCCAGTACTTC. Full variable domain (outside the CDR3, taken from reference TRBV5-1 and TRBJ2-5): KAGVTQTPRYLIKTRGQQVTLSCSPISGHRSVSWYQQTPGQGLQFLFEYFSETQRNKGNFPGRFSGRQFSNSRSEMNVSTLELGDSALYLCASSLRDSYQETQYFGPGTRLLVL.

The chain has TRBV10-3 and TRBJ1-6; D ambiguous. Germline V lookup: CDR1 ENHRY, CDR2 SYGVKD. V was trimmed by 4 bases and J by 6 bases, leaving 10 bases between them. CDR3 size: 14 residues. This chain's CDR3 is CAISGPPSNSPLHF. CDR3 nucleotides: TGTGCCATCAGTGGTCCCCCGAGTAATTCACCCCTCCACTTT.

The rearrangement links TRBV2 to TRBJ2-7; either TRBD1 or TRBD2 may fit D (6 bases each). Trimming pared 7 bases from V and 6 bases from J, leaving 19 bases between. The CDR3 runs to 14 residues. The germline gives CDR1 SNHLY, CDR2 FYNNEI. The CDR3 nucleotides read TGTGCCAGCAAGGGGGGACAAGGGGTGGGCGAGCAGTACTTC. Amino acid sequence: CASKGGQGVGEQYF.

V is TRBV10-1 and J is TRBJ2-3; D gene ambiguous. Germline lookup yields CDR1 WNHNN and CDR2 SYGVQD (reference sequence). The length of the CDR3 is 12 residues. The germline V and J ends were trimmed by 4 bases and 2 bases, with 4 bases remaining between them. CDR3 residues: CASSGTTDTQYF. CDR3 nucleotide sequence: TGCGCCAGCAGTGGGACCACAGATACGCAGTATTTT.

The genes are TRBV3-1 (or the pseudogene TRBV3-2) and TRBJ1-2, with D perhaps matching TRBD1 (5 bases). The CDR3 loop spans 14 amino acids. CDR1 and CDR2 (germline): LGHDT, YNNKEL (reference sequence). The V gene lost 1 base and the J gene lost 8 bases, with 14 bases spanning the gap. CDR3 residues: CASSQGRGPEGYTF. In DNA, the CDR3 is TGTGCCAGCAGCCAAGGGCGGGGACCGGAAGGCTACACCTTC.

V and J are TRBV7-2 and TRBJ2-7; D is unclear. There are 12 residues in the CDR3. Germline V gene sequence: CDR1 SGHTA, CDR2 FQGNSA. V shed 6 bases and J shed 12 bases, with 18 bases lying between them. The CDR3 nucleotides read TGTGCCAGCAGTTCCTCCGGGTCCCAGCTGTACTTC. Protein sequence: CASSSSGSQLYF.

The chain carries TRBV21-1 and TRBJ2-5. TRBV21-1 represents a pseudogene. The CDR3 extends over 14 amino acids. The CDR3 nucleotides are TGTGCCAGCAGCAAAGATAAGGGCCGGGAGACCCAGTACTTC. Residues: CASSKDKGRETQYF.